The clone carrying this T cell receptor (beta chain) appeared a few times. Its antigen is currently unknown. The record originates from a study of T cells in Graves' hyperthyroidism and ophthalmopathy. With 2 bases clipped from V and 8 bases from J, the junction kept 6 bases outside the gene matches. The V gene's germline CDR1 is MNHEY and CDR2 SVGAGI. The CDR3 consists of 15 residues. Graves' hyperthyroidism was deemed stable absent ophthalmopathy progression within 18 months. Around 10 ml fresh peripheral blood yielded the PBMCs. Study-level findings and limits: Blood samples included most of the expanded thyroid clonotypes exceeding 0.001.

Researchers took RNA transcripts and amplified the TCR beta CDR3 regions from them. HTBI primers drove first-round RT-PCR of the TCR CDR3. MiXCR, run by TCRdb on the multiplex PCR reads, gives a single entry per CDR3 protein. The sample records around 440,000 distinct CDR3 sequences, approximately 15% being singletons. Sample: blood. The clonotype comes from a young woman with Graves' hyperthyroidism. V is TRBV6-5 and J is TRBJ1-2; 12 bases are a match to TRBD1. The CDR3 loop is CASSYKGTGGSGYTF. The CDR3 DNA reads as TGTGCCAGCAGTTACAAAGGGACAGGGGGCAGCGGCTACACCTTC.